This T cell receptor beta chain was found in a study of cytomegalovirus exposure and HLA in healthy donors. Overall study context: Inside one of the first data releases sat about 85 million unique TCRs taken from HLA-typed donors.

The CDR3 runs to 14 residues. Germline lookup yields CDR1 MNHNS and CDR2 SASEGT. V shed 7 bases and J shed 2 bases, with 12 bases lying between them. This clone appeared a few times. Its antigen is unidentified. It was with 60 Vbeta and 13 Jbeta primers that the PCR ran. Profiled with immunoSEQ multiplex PCR; TCRdb holds only in-frame clones, not every one. Of over 150,000 clones detected, 79% appear once; the ten largest clones hold roughly 2%. Whole-study results and caveats: The majority of TCR sequences were rare, yet some public TCRs appeared in many donors. The study dropped some indistinguishable V segments, TRBV6-2 and TRBV6-3 among them. TCR beta V- and J-gene trimming, according to a later analysis, was linked to a missense DCLRE1C variant.

The receptor was isolated from a man between 35 and 55 years old in good health and CMV-seronegative. The rearrangement links TRBV6-1 to TRBJ1-5; a possible D gene is TRBD1 (5 bases). The sample comprised PBMCs. DNA of the CDR3: TGTGCCAGCAACGAAGGAGGGGGCAATCAGCCCCAGCATTTT. This translates into CASNEGGGNQPQHF.